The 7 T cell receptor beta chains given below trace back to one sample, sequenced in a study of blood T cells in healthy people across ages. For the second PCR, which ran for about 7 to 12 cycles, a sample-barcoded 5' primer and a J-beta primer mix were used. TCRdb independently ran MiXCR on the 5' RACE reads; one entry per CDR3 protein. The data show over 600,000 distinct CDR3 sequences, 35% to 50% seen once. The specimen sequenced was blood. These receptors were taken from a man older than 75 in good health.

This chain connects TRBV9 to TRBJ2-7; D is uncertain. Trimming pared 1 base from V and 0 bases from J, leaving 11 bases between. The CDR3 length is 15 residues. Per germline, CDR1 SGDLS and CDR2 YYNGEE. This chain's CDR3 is CASSVSWATSYEQYF. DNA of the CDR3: TGTGCCAGCAGCGTATCATGGGCAACCTCCTACGAGCAGTACTTC.

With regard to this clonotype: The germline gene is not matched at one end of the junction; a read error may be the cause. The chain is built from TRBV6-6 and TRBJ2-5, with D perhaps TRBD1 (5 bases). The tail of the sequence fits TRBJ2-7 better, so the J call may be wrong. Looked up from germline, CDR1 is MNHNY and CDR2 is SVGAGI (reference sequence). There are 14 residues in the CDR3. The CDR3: CAGSYSQGANEQYF. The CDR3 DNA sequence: TGTGCCGGCAGTTACTCGCAAGGGGCCAACGAGCAGTACTTC.

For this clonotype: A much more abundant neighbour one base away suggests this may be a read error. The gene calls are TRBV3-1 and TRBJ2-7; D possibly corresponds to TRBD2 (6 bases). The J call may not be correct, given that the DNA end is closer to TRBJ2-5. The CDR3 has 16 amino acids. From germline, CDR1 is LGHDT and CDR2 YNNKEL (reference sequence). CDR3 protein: CASGQVPAGVQETQYF. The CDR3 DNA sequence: TGTGCCAGCGGCCAAGTTCCAGCGGGTGTCCAAGAGACCCAGTACTTC.

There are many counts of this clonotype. For the CDR3, the DNA is TGTGCCAGCAGTCGACAGGGAATTGGCTACACCTTC. Its protein product is CASSRQGIGYTF. This chain uses TRBV6-5 with TRBJ1-2, with 7 bases fitting TRBD1. V lost 5 bases to trimming and J lost 7 bases; unmatched junction nucleotides: 4. The CDR3 has 12 residues. Looked up from germline, CDR1 is MNHEY and CDR2 is SVGAGI.

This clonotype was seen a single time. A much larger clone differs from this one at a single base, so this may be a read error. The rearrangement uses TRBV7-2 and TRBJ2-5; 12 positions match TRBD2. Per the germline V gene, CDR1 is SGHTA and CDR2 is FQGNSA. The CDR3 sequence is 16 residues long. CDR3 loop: CAGSARTSGAWETQYF. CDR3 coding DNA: TGTGCCGGCAGCGCGCGGACTAGCGGGGCTTGGGAGACCCAGTACTTC.

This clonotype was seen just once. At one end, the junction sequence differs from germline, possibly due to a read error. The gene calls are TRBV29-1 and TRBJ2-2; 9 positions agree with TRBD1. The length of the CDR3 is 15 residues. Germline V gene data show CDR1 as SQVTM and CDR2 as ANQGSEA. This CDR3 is CSVEEGTGNTGERFF. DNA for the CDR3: TGCAGCGTTGAAGAGGGGACAGGGAACACCGGGGAGCGGTTTTTT.

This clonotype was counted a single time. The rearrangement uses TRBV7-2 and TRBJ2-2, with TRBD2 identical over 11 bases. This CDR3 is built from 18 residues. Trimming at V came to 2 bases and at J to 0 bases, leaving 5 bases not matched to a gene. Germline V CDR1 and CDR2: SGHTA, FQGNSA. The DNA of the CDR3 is TGTGCCAGCAGCTTATTTTCTAGCGGGGGGACGAACACCGGGGAGCTGTTTTTT. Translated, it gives CASSLFSSGGTNTGELFF.